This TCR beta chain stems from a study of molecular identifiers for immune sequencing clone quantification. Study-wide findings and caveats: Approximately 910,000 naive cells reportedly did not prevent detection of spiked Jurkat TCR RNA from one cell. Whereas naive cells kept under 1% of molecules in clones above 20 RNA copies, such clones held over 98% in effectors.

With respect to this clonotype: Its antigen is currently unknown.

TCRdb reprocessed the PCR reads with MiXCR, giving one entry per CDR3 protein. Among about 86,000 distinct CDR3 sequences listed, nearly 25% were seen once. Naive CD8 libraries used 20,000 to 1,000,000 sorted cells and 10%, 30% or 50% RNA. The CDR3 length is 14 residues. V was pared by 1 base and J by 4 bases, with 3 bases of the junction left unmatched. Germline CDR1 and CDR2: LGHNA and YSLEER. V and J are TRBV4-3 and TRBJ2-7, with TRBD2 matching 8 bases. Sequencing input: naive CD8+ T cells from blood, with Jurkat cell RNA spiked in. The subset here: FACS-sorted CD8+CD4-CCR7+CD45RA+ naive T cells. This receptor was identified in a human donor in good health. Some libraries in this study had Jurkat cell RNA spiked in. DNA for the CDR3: TGCGCCAGCAGCCAAGCCCGGGGGGGGTACGAGCAGTACTTC. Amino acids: CASSQARGGYEQYF.